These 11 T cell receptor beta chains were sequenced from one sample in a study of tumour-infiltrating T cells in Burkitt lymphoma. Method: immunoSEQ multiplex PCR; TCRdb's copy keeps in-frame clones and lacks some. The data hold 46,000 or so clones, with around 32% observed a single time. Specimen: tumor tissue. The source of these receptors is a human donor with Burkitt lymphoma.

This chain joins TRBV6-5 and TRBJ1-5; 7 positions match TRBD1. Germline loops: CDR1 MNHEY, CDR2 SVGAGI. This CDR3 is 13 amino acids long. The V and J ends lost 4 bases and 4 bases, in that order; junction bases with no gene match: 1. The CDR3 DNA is TGTGCCAGCAGTTGGGACAGAAATCAGCCCCAGCATTTT. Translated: CASSWDRNQPQHF.

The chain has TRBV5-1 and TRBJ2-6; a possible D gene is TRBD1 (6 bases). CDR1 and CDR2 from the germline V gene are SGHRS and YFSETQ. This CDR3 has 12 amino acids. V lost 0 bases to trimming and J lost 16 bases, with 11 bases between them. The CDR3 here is CASSLDDRPLTF. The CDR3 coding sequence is TGCGCCAGCAGCTTGGATGACAGGCCGCTGACTTTC.

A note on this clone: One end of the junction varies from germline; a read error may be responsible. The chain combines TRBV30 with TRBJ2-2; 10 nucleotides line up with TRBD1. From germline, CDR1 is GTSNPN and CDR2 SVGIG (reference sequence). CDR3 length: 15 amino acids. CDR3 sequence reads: CAGRQGAFSTGELFF. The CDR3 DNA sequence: TGTGCCGGGAGACAGGGGGCATTTTCGACCGGGGAGCTGTTTTTT.

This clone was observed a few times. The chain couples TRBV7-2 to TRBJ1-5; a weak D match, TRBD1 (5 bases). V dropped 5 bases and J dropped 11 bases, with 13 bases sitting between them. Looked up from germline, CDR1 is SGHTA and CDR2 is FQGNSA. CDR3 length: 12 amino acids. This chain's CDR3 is CASSPPGGAQHF. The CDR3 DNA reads TGTGCCAGCAGCCCTCCTGGGGGGGCCCAGCATTTT.

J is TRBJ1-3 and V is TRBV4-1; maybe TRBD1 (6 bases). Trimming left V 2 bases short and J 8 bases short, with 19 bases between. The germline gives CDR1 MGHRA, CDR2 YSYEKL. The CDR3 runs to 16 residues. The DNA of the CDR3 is TGCGCCAGCAGCCAAAGCCGGGACACCGGAGGGTACACCATATATTTT. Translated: CASSQSRDTGGYTIYF.

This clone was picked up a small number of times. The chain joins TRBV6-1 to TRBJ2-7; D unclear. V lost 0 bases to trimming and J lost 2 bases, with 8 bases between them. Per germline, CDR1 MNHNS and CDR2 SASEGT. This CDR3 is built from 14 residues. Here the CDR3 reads CASSEAADTYEQYF. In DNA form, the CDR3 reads TGTGCCAGCAGTGAAGCGGCGGATACCTACGAGCAGTACTTC.

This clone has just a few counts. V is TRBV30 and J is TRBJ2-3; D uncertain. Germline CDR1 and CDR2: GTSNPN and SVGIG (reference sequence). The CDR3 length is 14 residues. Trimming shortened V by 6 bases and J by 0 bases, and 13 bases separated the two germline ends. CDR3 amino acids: CACTTPPSTDTQYF. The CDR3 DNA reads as TGTGCCTGCACGACCCCCCCCAGCACAGATACGCAGTATTTT.

CDR3 residues: CASSQDLPGRNTDTQYF. The CDR3 region has the DNA TGCGCCAGCAGCCAAGATCTTCCGGGGCGAAACACAGATACGCAGTATTTT. The chain employs TRBV4-3 and TRBJ2-3; D possibly uses TRBD1 or TRBD2 (5 bases each). The V gene lost 0 bases and the J gene lost 2 bases, with 15 bases spanning the gap. CDR1 is LGHNA and CDR2 is YSLEER in the germline V gene. The CDR3 covers 17 residues.

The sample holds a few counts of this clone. The CDR3 coding sequence is TGTGCCAGCAGCTCAGGCCGACCGGGTGGCTACACCTTC. This translates into CASSSGRPGGYTF. V and J are TRBV7-2 and TRBJ1-2; D is undetermined. V shed 4 bases and J shed 7 bases, with 13 bases lying between them. This CDR3 comprises 13 residues. The germline CDR1 and CDR2 sequences are SGHTA and FQGNSA.

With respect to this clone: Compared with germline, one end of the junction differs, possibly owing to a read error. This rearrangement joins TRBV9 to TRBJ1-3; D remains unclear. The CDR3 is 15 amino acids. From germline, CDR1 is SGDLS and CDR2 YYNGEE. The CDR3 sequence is CASSPRRTDGDTIYF. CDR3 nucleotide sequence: TGTGCCAGCAGCCCGCGGAGGACCGATGGAGACACCATATATTTT.

The CDR3, as DNA: TGCGCCAGCAGCCAAGAGATGGGGGGGTATTATCATGAGCAGTTCTTC. Translating it yields CASSQEMGGYYHEQFF. This sequence joins TRBV4-3 and TRBJ2-1; 7 positions agree with TRBD2. CDR1 and CDR2 (germline): LGHNA, YSLEER. J lost 8 bases, V lost 0 bases, and 10 bases had no gene match. This CDR3 is 16 amino acids long.